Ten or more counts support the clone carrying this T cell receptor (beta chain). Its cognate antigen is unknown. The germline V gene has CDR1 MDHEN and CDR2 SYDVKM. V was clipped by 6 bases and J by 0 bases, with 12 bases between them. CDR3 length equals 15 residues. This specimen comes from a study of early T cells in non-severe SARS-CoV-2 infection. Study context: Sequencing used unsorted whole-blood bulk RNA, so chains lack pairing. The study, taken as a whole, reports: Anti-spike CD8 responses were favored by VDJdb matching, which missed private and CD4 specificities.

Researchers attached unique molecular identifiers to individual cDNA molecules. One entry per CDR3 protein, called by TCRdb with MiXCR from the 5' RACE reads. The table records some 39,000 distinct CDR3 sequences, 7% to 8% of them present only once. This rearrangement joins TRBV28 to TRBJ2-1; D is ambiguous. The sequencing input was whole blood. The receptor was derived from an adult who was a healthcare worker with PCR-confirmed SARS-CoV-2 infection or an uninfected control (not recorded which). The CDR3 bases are TGTGCCAGCAGAGGGTGGGCCAGCTCCTACAATGAGCAGTTCTTC. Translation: CASRGWASSYNEQFF.